Listed here are 20 T cell receptor beta chains from one sample, sequenced in a study of T-cell reconstitution after alpha-beta-depleted transplantation in children. Unique molecular identifiers were incorporated into the prepared TCRbeta library. TCRdb passed the PCR reads through MiXCR, listing each CDR3 protein once. The sample lists approximately 980,000 distinct CDR3 sequences, roughly 29% occurring once. Material: PBMCs, mostly from graft donor cells, obtained 360 days after TCRalphabeta/CD19-depleted stem cell transplant. These receptors originate from a boy under three years old who had a stem cell transplant for SCID, so the T cells may come from the graft donor.

This clonotype was seen more than once but under ten times. The V and J genes are TRBV27 and TRBJ1-2, with 9 bases identical to TRBD1. CDR1 and CDR2 from the germline V gene are MNHEY and SMNVEV (reference sequence). The CDR3 sequence is 15 residues long. The junction had 4 bases not matched to a gene; V was cut back by 5 bases and J by 0 bases. The CDR3 DNA reads TGTGCCAGCAGTACCCGACAGGGGGCTAACTATGGCTACACCTTC. It translates to CASSTRQGANYGYTF.

V and J are TRBV29-1 and TRBJ2-7; D gene uncertain. From germline, CDR1 is SQVTM and CDR2 ANQGSEA. V was pared by 4 bases and J by 2 bases, with 9 bases between. This CDR3 is 12 amino acids long. The CDR3 DNA sequence: TGCAGCGTTGCCCACGGAGCCTACGAGCAGTACTTC. Amino acids: CSVAHGAYEQYF.

V usage is TRBV28 and J usage is TRBJ2-3; no firm D call. Germline loops: CDR1 MDHEN, CDR2 SYDVKM. This CDR3 is built from 15 residues. V was shortened by 5 bases and J by 0 bases, with 12 bases between the two germline ends. The CDR3 DNA is TGTGCCAGCAGTCACGACGGCCTCAGCACAGATACGCAGTATTTT. This gives the protein CASSHDGLSTDTQYF.

The V call is TRBV29-1, the J call TRBJ2-3; 7 nucleotides align to TRBD1. With 6 bases clipped from V and 2 bases from J, the junction kept 11 bases outside the gene matches. Germline CDR1 is SQVTM and CDR2 is ANQGSEA. CDR3 length: 15 residues. This chain's CDR3 is CSVLTRQGSTDTQYF. The CDR3 region has the DNA TGCAGCGTCCTTACACGACAGGGTTCCACAGATACGCAGTATTTT.

The chain combines TRBV20-1 with TRBJ1-5; the D is unclear. CDR3 length: 15 residues. Germline lookup yields CDR1 DFQATT and CDR2 SNEGSKA (reference sequence). V gave up 2 bases and J gave up 0 bases, with 11 bases separating them. This CDR3 is CSARSMGISNQPQHF. As DNA, the CDR3 is TGCAGTGCTAGAAGTATGGGGATTAGCAATCAGCCCCAGCATTTT.

The chain recombines TRBV5-1 with TRBJ1-4, with D perhaps TRBD1 (5 bases). Germline CDR1 is SGHRS and CDR2 is YFSETQ. CDR3 length equals 15 residues. Trimming shortened V by 3 bases and J by 4 bases, and 13 bases separated the two germline ends. CDR3 sequence: CASSSPGGYNEKLFF. For the CDR3, the DNA is TGCGCCAGCAGCTCACCCGGGGGATATAATGAAAAACTGTTTTTT.

V gene TRBV4-2 combines with J gene TRBJ2-5, with D perhaps matching TRBD1 (5 bases). Germline V gene sequence: CDR1 LGHNA, CDR2 YNFKEQ. The V gene lost 1 base and the J gene lost 2 bases, with 17 bases spanning the gap. This CDR3 has 17 residues. CDR3 amino acids: CASSQGYGADPQETQYF. In DNA form, the CDR3 reads TGTGCCAGCAGCCAAGGATATGGGGCGGACCCTCAAGAGACCCAGTACTTC.

V and J are TRBV12-3 or TRBV12-4 and TRBJ1-6, with D possibly TRBD1 on 5 matching bases. The CDR3 extends over 12 amino acids. V shed 3 bases and J shed 14 bases, with 11 bases lying between them. CDR3 sequence reads: CASSFNGGALHF. Written as DNA, the CDR3 is TGTGCCAGCAGTTTCAACGGGGGAGCCCTCCACTTT.

V is TRBV7-6 and J is TRBJ1-2; 8 bases line up with TRBD1. CDR1 is SGHVS and CDR2 is FNYEAQ in the germline V gene. The CDR3 spans 14 residues. With V trimmed by 4 bases and J by 8 bases, 9 bases remained unmatched. The CDR3 DNA reads TGTGCCAGCAGCTCACTAGGACAGGGCGGCGGCTACACCTTC. Translating gives CASSSLGQGGGYTF.

CDR3 sequence reads: CASSLVADGGEQYF. Here the CDR3 DNA reads TGTGCCAGCAGTTTAGTAGCGGACGGTGGGGAGCAGTACTTC. The chain links TRBV12-3 or TRBV12-4 to TRBJ2-7; D might be TRBD2 (6 bases). The CDR3 covers 14 residues. Trimming pared 1 base from V and 7 bases from J, leaving 14 bases between.

This clonotype was picked up a small number of times. The chain couples TRBV14 to TRBJ2-1, with TRBD2 identical over 9 bases. The CDR3 loop spans 19 amino acids. V lost 0 bases and J lost 7; bases outside the gene matches: 16. Germline V CDR1 and CDR2: SGHDN, FVKESK. This CDR3 reads CASSQEIVTSGFPVNEQFF. The CDR3 DNA follows: TGTGCCAGCAGCCAAGAGATCGTTACTAGCGGGTTCCCGGTTAATGAGCAGTTCTTC.

The chain joins TRBV10-3 to TRBJ2-1; D perhaps matches TRBD1 (5 bases). CDR1 and CDR2 from the germline V gene are ENHRY and SYGVKD. Between the trimmed V and J ends, which lost 5 bases and 12 bases, there was a span of 14 bases. The CDR3 is 12 amino acids. The CDR3: CAISRVKGMQFF. DNA of the CDR3: TGTGCCATCAGTCGGGTTAAGGGGATGCAGTTCTTC.

J is TRBJ1-5 and V is TRBV25-1; 9 nucleotides line up with TRBD1. Unmatched junction bases numbered 23, after V lost 3 bases and J lost 2 bases. The CDR3 loop spans 22 amino acids. The germline V gene encodes CDR1 MGHDK and CDR2 SYGVNS. The CDR3 reads CASSDPFFLTQDRGEGNQPQHF. Written as DNA, the CDR3 is TGTGCCAGCAGTGACCCCTTCTTCCTAACCCAGGACAGGGGAGAGGGCAATCAGCCCCAGCATTTT.

This clonotype was picked up a small number of times. This chain links TRBV20-1 with TRBJ2-1, with 11 bases lining up with TRBD2. In germline, CDR1 is DFQATT, CDR2 SNEGSKA (reference sequence). Germline trimming cut 5 bases from V and 7 bases from J; bases unmatched to any gene: 4. The CDR3 contains 13 residues. CDR3 region: CSAEASGRNEQFF. CDR3 DNA: TGCAGTGCTGAAGCTAGCGGGAGGAATGAGCAGTTCTTC.

The table lists this clonotype with a few counts. The chain couples TRBV11-2 to TRBJ2-7; no firm D call. The length of the CDR3 is 12 residues. V was pared by 3 bases and J by 5 bases, with 8 bases between. Germline loops: CDR1 SGHAT, CDR2 FQNNGV. CDR3 DNA: TGTGCCAGCAGCTTCCTCCCACACGAGCAGTACTTC. Translation gives CASSFLPHEQYF.

V and J are TRBV20-1 and TRBJ1-5; possible D gene TRBD1, 6 bases. CDR1 is DFQATT and CDR2 is SNEGSKA in the germline V gene (reference sequence). The CDR3 is 11 residues long. In nucleotides, the CDR3 is TGCCGCAGGGGTAGCAATCAGCCCCAGCATTTT. It encodes CRRGSNQPQHF.

The CDR3 loop is CSALRLSEQYF. CDR3 DNA: TGCAGCGCCCTGCGTCTCTCCGAGCAGTACTTC. The rearrangement links TRBV29-1 to TRBJ2-7; D not certain. In germline, CDR1 is SQVTM, CDR2 ANQGSEA. The CDR3 runs to 11 residues. V was clipped by 7 bases and J by 6 bases, with 13 bases between them.

This sequence joins TRBV5-1 and TRBJ2-1; the D is unclear. Germline values: CDR1 SGHRS, CDR2 YFSETQ. V was pared by 0 bases and J by 7 bases, with 17 bases between. This CDR3 spans 16 amino acids. The CDR3 is CASSLESKMGSNEQFF. CDR3 sequence (DNA): TGCGCCAGCAGCTTGGAATCGAAGATGGGTTCGAATGAGCAGTTCTTC. Supplemented by reference TRBV5-1 and TRBJ2-1, the full variable domain reads KAGVTQTPRYLIKTRGQQVTLSCSPISGHRSVSWYQQTPGQGLQFLFEYFSETQRNKGNFPGRFSGRQFSNSRSEMNVSTLELGDSALYLCASSLESKMGSNEQFFGPGTRLTVL.

This rearrangement joins TRBV2 to TRBJ2-3; a possible D gene is TRBD2 (6 bases). The CDR3 loop spans 13 amino acids. The ends were cut back, 7 bases at V and 0 bases at J, with 8 bases in the middle. Per the germline V gene, CDR1 is SNHLY and CDR2 is FYNNEI. CDR3: CASTGDSTDTQYF. DNA for the CDR3: TGTGCCAGCACGGGGGACAGCACAGATACGCAGTATTTT.

This clonotype occurred a few times. The V call is TRBV5-1, the J call TRBJ2-1, with D uncertain. V was cut by 2 bases and J by 0 bases, with 9 bases left in between. CDR3 length: 15 amino acids. Per the germline V gene, CDR1 is SGHRS and CDR2 is YFSETQ. This CDR3 is CASSFGYLSYNEQFF. The CDR3 region has the DNA TGCGCCAGCAGCTTCGGCTATCTCTCCTACAATGAGCAGTTCTTC.